The present TCR beta chain was sequenced within a study of T cell changes during pregnancy in multiple sclerosis. Between the trimmed V and J ends, which lost 3 bases and 2 bases, there was a span of 13 bases. There are 15 residues in the CDR3. CDR1 and CDR2 from the germline V gene are SGHTA and FQGNSA. Profiled with immunoSEQ multiplex PCR; TCRdb holds only in-frame clones, not every one. The table lists some 100,000 clones, around 94% of them singletons. The chain carries TRBV7-2 and TRBJ1-1; D gene unclear. Specimen: peripheral blood, collected in the second trimester of pregnancy. The receptor was derived from a female donor with multiple sclerosis, enrolled in a pregnancy study. The CDR3 region is CASSFLPVGNTEAFF. CDR3 DNA: TGTGCCAGCAGCTTTCTTCCCGTGGGCAACACTGAAGCTTTCTTT.